This is a list of T cell receptor beta chains from one sample in a study of T cells in Graves' hyperthyroidism and ophthalmopathy. TCRdb reanalysed the multiplex PCR reads using MiXCR and keeps one entry per CDR3 protein. Among nearly 600,000 distinct CDR3 sequences listed, over 11% were seen once. Sequencing used blood. Receptors were obtained from a woman in her twenties or thirties with Graves' hyperthyroidism that later progressed to Graves' ophthalmopathy. Each CDR3 is given without its conserved first and last residue. Fields, in order: V gene, J gene, D gene, CDR3 protein. D genes are given only for firm matches.

TRBV7-3	TRBJ2-1	-	ASSLTGSAYNEQF
TRBV12-3/TRBV12-4	TRBJ1-4	TRBD1	ASTVIQQGVNEKLF
TRBV2	TRBJ2-3	TRBD2	ASSSGRADKFPTDTQY
TRBV12-5	TRBJ2-3	TRBD2	ASGLGGLGSPTDTQY
TRBV12-3/TRBV12-4	TRBJ2-1	TRBD1	ASSLIGQGVWNEQF
TRBV11-2	TRBJ2-1	TRBD2	ASSPRWASGRLNEQF
TRBV28	TRBJ1-2	-	ASSRGETDGYT
TRBV20-1	TRBJ2-5	-	SASGAQRVQETQY
TRBV5-8	TRBJ1-5	-	ASSLLIHSNQPQH
TRBV4-1	TRBJ1-1	-	ASSQTGTGMNTEAF
TRBV11-3	TRBJ2-1	-	ASSLGITNEQF
TRBV7-9	TRBJ2-5	TRBD2	ASSYGREGETQY
TRBV2	TRBJ2-2	-	ASSQKSSNTGELF
TRBV6-2/TRBV6-3	TRBJ2-2	-	AIRSGSARELF
TRBV28	TRBJ1-4	-	ASTGRDEKLF
TRBV10-3	TRBJ1-1	-	AIMKTGPNTEAF
TRBV20-1	TRBJ2-7	-	SARDAAGGGEQY
TRBV6-5	TRBJ1-1	-	ASSYSIQATEAF
TRBV12-3/TRBV12-4	TRBJ1-1	-	ASSFRGEVYIHTEAF
TRBV5-1	TRBJ1-4	-	ASSWRGTTNEKLF
TRBV7-2	TRBJ1-1	-	ASSKPFGPAEAF
TRBV28	TRBJ2-5	-	ASSSRAKKWETQY